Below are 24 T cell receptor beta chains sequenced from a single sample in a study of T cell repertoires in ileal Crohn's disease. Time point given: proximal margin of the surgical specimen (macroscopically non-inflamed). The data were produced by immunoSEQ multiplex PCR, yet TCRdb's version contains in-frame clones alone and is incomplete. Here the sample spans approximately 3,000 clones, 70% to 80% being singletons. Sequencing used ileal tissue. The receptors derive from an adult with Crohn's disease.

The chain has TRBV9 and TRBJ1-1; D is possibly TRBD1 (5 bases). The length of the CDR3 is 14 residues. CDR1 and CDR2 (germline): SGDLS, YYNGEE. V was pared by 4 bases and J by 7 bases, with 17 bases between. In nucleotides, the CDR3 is TGTGCCAGCAGCCCCCCCTGGGGGAGGGGTGAAGCTTTCTTT. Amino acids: CASSPPWGRGEAFF.

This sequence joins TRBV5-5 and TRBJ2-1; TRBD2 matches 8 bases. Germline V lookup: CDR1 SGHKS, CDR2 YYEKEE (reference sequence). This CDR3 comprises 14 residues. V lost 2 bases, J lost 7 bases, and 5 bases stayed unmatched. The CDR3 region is CASSLRLATNEQFF. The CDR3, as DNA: TGTGCCAGCAGCTTAAGACTAGCGACTAATGAGCAGTTCTTC.

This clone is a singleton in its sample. In DNA form, the CDR3 reads TGTGCCAGTAGACAAAAAGGGGGCTCCACAGATACGCAGTATTTT. It translates to CASRQKGGSTDTQYF. The chain carries TRBV19 and TRBJ2-3, with 7 positions matching TRBD1. The trim removed 6 bases at V and 2 bases at J, leaving 8 bases unmatched. The CDR3 covers 15 residues. Germline loops: CDR1 LNHDA, CDR2 SQIVND (reference sequence).

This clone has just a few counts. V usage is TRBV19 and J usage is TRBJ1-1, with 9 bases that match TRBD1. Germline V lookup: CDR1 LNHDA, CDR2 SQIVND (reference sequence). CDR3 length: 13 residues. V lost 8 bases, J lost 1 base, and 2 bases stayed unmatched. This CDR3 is CASQQGANTEAFF. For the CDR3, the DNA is TGTGCCAGTCAACAGGGGGCGAACACTGAAGCTTTCTTT.

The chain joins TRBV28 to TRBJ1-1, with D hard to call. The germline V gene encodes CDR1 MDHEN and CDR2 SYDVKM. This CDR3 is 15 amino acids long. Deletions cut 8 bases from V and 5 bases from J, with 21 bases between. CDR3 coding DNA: TGTGCCAGCTCTGAAGTCTACGGTGACGGGACTGAAGCTTTCTTT. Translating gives CASSEVYGDGTEAFF.

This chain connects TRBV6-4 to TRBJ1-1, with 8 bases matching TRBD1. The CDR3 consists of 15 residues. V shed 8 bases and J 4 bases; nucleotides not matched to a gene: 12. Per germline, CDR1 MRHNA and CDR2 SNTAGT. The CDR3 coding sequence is TGTGCCAGCCTGGACAGGGAAGACCTAATCACTGAAGCTTTCTTT. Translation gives CASLDREDLITEAFF.

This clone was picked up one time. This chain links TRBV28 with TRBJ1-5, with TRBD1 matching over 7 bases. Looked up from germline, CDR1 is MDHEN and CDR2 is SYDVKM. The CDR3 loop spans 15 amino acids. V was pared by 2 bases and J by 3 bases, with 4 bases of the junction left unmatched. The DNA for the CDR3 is TGTGCCAGCAGTTTACAGGGGGGATTCAATCAGCCCCAGCATTTT. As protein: CASSLQGGFNQPQHF.

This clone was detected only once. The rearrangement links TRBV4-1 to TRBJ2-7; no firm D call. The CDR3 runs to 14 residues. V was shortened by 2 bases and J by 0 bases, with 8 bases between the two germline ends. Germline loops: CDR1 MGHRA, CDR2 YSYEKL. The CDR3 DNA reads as TGCGCCAGCAGCCAAACCCCCGGCTCCTACGAGCAGTACTTC. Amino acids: CASSQTPGSYEQYF.

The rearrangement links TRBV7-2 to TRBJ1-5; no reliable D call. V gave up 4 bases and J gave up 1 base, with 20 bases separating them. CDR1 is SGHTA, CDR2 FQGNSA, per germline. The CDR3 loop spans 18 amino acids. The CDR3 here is CASSWYPAGTLSNQPQHF. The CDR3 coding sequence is TGTGCCAGCAGCTGGTACCCTGCAGGAACTTTAAGCAATCAGCCCCAGCATTTT.

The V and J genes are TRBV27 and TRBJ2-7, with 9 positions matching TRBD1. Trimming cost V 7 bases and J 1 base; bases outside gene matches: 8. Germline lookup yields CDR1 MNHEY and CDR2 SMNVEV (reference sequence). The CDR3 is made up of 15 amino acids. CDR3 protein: CASTPLGQGSYEQYF. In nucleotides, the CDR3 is TGTGCCAGCACCCCCCTGGGACAGGGTTCCTACGAGCAGTACTTC.

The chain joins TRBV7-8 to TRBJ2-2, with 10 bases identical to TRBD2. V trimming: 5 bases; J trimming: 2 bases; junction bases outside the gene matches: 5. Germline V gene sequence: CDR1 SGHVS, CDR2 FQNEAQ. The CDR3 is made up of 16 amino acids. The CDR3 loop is CASSPRTSGNTGELFF. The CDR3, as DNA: TGTGCCAGCAGCCCCCGGACTAGCGGAAACACCGGGGAGCTGTTTTTT.

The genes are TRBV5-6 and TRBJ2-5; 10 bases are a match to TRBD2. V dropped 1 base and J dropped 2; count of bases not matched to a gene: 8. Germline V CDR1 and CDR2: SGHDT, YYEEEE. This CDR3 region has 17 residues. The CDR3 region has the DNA TGTGCCAGCAGCTTGCCTCCCTATAGCGGGGGGCAAGAGACCCAGTACTTC. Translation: CASSLPPYSGGQETQYF. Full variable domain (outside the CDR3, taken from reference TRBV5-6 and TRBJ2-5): DAGVTQSPTHLIKTRGQQVTLRCSPKSGHDTVSWYQQALGQGPQFIFQYYEEEERQRGNFPDRFSGHQFPNYSSELNVNALLLGDSALYLCASSLPPYSGGQETQYFGPGTRLLVL.

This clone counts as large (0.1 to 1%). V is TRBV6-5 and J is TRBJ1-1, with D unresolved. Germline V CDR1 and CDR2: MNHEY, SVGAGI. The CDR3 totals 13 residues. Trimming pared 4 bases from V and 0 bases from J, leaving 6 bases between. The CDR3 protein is CASSWWMNTEAFF. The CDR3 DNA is TGTGCCAGCAGTTGGTGGATGAACACTGAAGCTTTCTTT.

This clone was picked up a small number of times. The DNA for the CDR3 is TGCGCCAGCAGCTTGACAGGGCGATATGGCTACACCTTC. Its translation is CASSLTGRYGYTF. This chain uses TRBV5-1 with TRBJ1-2; a weak D match, TRBD1 (6 bases). V shed 1 base and J shed 5 bases, with 9 bases lying between them. The CDR3 spans 13 residues. The germline V gene encodes CDR1 SGHRS and CDR2 YFSETQ. Combining the CDR3 with reference TRBV5-1 and TRBJ1-2 gives the whole variable domain KAGVTQTPRYLIKTRGQQVTLSCSPISGHRSVSWYQQTPGQGLQFLFEYFSETQRNKGNFPGRFSGRQFSNSRSEMNVSTLELGDSALYLCASSLTGRYGYTFGSGTRLTVV.

The CDR3 sequence is CASSRDGSYEQFF. CDR3 sequence (DNA): TGTGCCAGCAGCCGGGACGGCTCGTATGAGCAGTTCTTC. The chain combines TRBV7-2 with TRBJ2-1; D tentatively fits TRBD1 or TRBD2 (5 bases each). Germline assignment: CDR1 SGHTA and CDR2 FQGNSA. This CDR3 is built from 13 residues. The V end lost 5 bases, the J end lost 8 bases, and 13 bases lay between the germline ends.

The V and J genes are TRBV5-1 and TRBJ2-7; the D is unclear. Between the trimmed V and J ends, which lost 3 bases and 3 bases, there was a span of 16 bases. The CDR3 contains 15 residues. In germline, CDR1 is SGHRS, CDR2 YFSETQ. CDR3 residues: CASSWSPGRDYEQYF. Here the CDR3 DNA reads TGCGCCAGCAGCTGGAGCCCTGGACGAGACTACGAGCAGTACTTC.

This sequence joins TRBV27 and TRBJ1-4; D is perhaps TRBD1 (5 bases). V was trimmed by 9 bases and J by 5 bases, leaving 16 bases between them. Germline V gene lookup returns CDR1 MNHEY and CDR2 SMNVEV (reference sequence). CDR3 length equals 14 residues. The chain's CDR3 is CASSSIRGNEKLFF. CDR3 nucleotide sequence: TGTGCCAGTTCCTCTATACGGGGGAATGAAAAACTGTTTTTT.

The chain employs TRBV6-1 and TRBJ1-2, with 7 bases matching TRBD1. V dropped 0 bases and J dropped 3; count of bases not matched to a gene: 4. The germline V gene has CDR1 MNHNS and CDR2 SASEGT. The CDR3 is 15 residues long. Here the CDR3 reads CASSEAGQKHYGYTF. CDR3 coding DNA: TGTGCCAGCAGTGAAGCGGGACAGAAACACTATGGCTACACCTTC.

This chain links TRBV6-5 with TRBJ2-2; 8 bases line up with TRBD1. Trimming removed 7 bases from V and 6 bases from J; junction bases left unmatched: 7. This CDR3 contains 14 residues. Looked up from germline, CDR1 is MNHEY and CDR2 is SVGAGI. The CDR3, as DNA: TGTGCCAGCAAACTACAGGGGGGAGCCGGGGAGCTGTTTTTT. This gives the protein CASKLQGGAGELFF.

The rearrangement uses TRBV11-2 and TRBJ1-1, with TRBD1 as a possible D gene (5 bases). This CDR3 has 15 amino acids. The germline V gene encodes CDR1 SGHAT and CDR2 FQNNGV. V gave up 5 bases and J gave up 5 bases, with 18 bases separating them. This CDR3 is CASSPVRALGTEAFF. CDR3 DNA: TGTGCCAGCAGCCCGGTCAGGGCCCTAGGGACTGAAGCTTTCTTT. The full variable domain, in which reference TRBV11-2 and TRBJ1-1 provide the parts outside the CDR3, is EAGVAQSPRYKIIEKRQSVAFWCNPISGHATLYWYQQILGQGPKLLIQFQNNGVVDDSQLPKDRFSAERLKGVDSTLKIQPAKLEDSAVYLCASSPVRALGTEAFFGQGTRLTVV.

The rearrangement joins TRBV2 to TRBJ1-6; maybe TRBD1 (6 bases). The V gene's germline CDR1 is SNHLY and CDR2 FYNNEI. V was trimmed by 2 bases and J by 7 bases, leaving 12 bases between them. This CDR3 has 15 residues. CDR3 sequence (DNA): TGTGCCAGCAGTGAAAGGTGGACAGTCAATTCACCCCTCCACTTT. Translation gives CASSERWTVNSPLHF.

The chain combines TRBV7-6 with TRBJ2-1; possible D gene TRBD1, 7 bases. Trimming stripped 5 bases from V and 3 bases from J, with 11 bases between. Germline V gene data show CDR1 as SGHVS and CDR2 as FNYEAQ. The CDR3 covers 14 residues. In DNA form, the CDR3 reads TGTGCCAGCAGCCCAGGGGGGTTCTACAATGAGCAGTTCTTC. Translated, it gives CASSPGGFYNEQFF.

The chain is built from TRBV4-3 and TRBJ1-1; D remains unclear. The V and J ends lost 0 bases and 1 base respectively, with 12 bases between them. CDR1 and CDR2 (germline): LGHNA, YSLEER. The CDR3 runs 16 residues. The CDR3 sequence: CASSQEFTMGNTEAFF. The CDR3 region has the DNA TGCGCCAGCAGCCAAGAGTTTACGATGGGGAACACTGAAGCTTTCTTT.

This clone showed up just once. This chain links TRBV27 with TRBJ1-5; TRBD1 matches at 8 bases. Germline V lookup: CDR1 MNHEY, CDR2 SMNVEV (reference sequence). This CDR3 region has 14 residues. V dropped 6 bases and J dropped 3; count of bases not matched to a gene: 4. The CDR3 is CASRVDRDNQPQHF. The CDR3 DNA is TGTGCCAGCAGGGTGGACAGGGACAATCAGCCCCAGCATTTT.